This TCR beta chain was profiled in a study of cytomegalovirus exposure and HLA in healthy donors. Germline values: CDR1 SGHRS, CDR2 YFSETQ. The CDR3 length is 13 residues. J gave up 7 bases and V 7 bases, and 4 bases lay outside the gene matches. A multiplex PCR was run with 60 Vbeta primers and 13 Jbeta primers. Assay: immunoSEQ multiplex PCR; the TCRdb copy retains only in-frame clones and omits some. The table includes around 97,000 clones, roughly 80% detected once. The source material was PBMCs. This clonotype originated in a man between 45 and 60 years old in good health and CMV-seropositive. The chain recombines TRBV5-1 with TRBJ2-1; 11 positions agree with TRBD2. The CDR3 DNA follows: TGCGCCAGCCGGGCTAGCGGGGGGAATGAGCAGTTCTTC. Protein sequence: CASRASGGNEQFF.